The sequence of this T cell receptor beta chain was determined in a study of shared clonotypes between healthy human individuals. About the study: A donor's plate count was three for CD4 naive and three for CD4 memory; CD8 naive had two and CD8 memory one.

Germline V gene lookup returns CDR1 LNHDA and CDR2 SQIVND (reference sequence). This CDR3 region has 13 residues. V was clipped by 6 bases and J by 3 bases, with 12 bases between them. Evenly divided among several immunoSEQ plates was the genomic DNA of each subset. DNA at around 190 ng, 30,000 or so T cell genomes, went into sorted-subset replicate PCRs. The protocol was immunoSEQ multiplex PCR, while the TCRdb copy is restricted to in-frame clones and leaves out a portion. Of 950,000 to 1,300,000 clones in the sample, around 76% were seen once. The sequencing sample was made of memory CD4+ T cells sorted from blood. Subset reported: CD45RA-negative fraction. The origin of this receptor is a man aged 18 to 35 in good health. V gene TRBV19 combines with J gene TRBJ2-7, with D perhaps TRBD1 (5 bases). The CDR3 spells CASSLGGHYEQYF. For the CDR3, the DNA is TGTGCCAGTAGCCTGGGCGGACACTACGAGCAGTACTTC.